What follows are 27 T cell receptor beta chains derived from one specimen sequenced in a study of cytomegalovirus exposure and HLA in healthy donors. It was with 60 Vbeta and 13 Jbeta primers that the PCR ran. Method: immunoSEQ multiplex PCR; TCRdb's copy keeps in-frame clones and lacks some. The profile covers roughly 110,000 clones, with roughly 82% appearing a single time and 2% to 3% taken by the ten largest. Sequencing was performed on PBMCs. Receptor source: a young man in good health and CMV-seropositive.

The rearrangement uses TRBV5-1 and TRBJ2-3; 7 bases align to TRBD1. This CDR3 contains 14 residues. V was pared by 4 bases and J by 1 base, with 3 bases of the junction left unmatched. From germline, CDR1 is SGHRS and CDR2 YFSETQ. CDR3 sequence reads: CASSHGQGTDTQYF. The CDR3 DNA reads TGCGCCAGCAGCCATGGACAGGGCACAGATACGCAGTATTTT.

The CDR3 coding sequence is TGTGCCAGCAGCTACCTTGGGGGGGGATCAGATACGCAGTATTTT. Encoded protein: CASSYLGGGSDTQYF. The gene calls are TRBV5-6 and TRBJ2-3, with 7 bases identical to TRBD2. The CDR3 has 15 amino acids. The trim removed 3 bases at V and 4 bases at J, leaving 8 bases unmatched. Germline V gene sequence: CDR1 SGHDT, CDR2 YYEEEE.

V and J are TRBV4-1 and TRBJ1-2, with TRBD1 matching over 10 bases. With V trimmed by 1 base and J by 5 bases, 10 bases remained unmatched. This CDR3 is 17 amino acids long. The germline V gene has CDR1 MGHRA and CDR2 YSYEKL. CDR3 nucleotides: TGCGCCAGCAGCCAAGTCCTCGGGGACAGGGGAGGTTATGGCTACACCTTC. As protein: CASSQVLGDRGGYGYTF.

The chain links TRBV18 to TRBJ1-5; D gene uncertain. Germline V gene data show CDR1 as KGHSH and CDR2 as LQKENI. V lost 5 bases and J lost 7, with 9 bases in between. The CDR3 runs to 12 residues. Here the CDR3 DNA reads TGTGCCAGCTCAGAGGGAACCCAGCCCCAGCATTTT. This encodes CASSEGTQPQHF.

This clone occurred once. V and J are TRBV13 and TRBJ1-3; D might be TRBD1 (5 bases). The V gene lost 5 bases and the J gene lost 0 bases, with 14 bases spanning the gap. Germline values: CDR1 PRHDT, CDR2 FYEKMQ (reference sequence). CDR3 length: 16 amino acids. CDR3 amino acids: CASSRGQGVSGNTIYF. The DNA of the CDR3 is TGTGCCAGCAGCAGAGGCCAGGGCGTCTCTGGAAACACCATATATTTT.

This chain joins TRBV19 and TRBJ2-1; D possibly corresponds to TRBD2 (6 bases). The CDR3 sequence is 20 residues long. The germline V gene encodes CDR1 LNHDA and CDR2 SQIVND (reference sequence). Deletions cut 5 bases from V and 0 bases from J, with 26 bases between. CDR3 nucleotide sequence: TGTGCCAGTAGTTCTCCCTCCGGGACGCTCGTCGGGAGCTCCTACAATGAGCAGTTCTTC. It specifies CASSSPSGTLVGSSYNEQFF.

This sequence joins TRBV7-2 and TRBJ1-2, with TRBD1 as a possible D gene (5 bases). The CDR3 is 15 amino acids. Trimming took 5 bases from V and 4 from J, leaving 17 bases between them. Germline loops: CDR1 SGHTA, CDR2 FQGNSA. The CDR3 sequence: CASSPWEGTVYGYTF. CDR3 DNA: TGTGCCAGCAGCCCCTGGGAGGGGACGGTCTATGGCTACACCTTC.

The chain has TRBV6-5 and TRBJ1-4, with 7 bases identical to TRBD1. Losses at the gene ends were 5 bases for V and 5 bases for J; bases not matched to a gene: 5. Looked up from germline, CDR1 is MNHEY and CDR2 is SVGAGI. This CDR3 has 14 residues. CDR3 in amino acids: CASSLTGRNEKLFF. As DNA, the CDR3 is TGTGCCAGCAGTCTGACAGGGAGGAATGAAAAACTGTTTTTT.

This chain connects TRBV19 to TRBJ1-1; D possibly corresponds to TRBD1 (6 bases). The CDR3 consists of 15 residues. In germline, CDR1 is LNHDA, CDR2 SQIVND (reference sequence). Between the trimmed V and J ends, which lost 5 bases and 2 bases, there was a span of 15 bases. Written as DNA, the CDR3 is TGTGCCAGTAGTGGGGTTTCGGGGGGCAACACTGAAGCTTTCTTT. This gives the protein CASSGVSGGNTEAFF.

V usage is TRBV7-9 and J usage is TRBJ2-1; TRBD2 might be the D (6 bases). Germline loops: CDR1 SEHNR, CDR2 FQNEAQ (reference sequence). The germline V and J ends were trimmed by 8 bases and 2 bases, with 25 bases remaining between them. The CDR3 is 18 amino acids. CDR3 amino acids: CASGTPFERGSPYNEQFF. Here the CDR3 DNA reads TGTGCCAGCGGAACCCCTTTTGAACGGGGGTCCCCCTACAATGAGCAGTTCTTC.

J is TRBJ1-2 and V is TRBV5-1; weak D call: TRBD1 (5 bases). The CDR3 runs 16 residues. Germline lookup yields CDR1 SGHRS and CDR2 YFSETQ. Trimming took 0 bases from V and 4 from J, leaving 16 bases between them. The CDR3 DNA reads TGCGCCAGCAGCTTGGTAATCTCAGGGTACGGCTATGGCTACACCTTC. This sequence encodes CASSLVISGYGYGYTF.

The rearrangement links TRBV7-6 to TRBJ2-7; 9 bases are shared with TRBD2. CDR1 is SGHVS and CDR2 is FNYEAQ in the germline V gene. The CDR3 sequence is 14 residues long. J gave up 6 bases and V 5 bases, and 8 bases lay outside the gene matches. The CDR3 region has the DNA TGTGCCAGCAGCGTCGGCGGGGGGGAAGGCGAGCAGTACTTC. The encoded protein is CASSVGGGEGEQYF.

For the CDR3, the DNA is TGTGCCAGCAGCCTGCGGGGGGGCCACGAGGAGCTGTTTTTT. It codes for CASSLRGGHEELFF. This rearrangement joins TRBV11-3 to TRBJ2-2; 9 positions match TRBD2. The V gene's germline CDR1 is SGHNT and CDR2 YENEEA. V trimming: 5 bases; J trimming: 10 bases; junction bases outside the gene matches: 8. The CDR3 is 14 residues long.

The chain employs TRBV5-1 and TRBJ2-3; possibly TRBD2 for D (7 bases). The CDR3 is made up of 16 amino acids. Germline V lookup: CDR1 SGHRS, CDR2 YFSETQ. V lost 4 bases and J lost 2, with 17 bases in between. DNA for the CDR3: TGCGCCAGCAGCAACGTCCGGGGGGCGGTCACAGATACGCAGTATTTT. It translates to CASSNVRGAVTDTQYF.

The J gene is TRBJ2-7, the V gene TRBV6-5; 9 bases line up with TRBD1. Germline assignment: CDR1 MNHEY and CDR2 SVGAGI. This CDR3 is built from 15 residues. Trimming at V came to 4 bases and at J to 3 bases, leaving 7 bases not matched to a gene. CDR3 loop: CASSSPGTGNYEQYF. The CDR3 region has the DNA TGTGCCAGCAGTTCCCCGGGGACAGGGAACTACGAGCAGTACTTC.

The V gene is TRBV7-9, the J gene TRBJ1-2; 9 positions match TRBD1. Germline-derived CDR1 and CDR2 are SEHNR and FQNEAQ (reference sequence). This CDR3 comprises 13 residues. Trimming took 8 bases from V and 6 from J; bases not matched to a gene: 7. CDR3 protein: CASGQGRIDGYTF. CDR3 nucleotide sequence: TGTGCCAGCGGACAGGGGAGAATCGATGGCTACACCTTC.

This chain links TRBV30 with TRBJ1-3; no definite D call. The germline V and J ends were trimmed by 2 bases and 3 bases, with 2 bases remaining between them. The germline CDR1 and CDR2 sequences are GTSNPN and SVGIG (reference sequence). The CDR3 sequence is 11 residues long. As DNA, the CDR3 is TGTGCCTGGAGTTATGGAAACACCATATATTTT. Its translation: CAWSYGNTIYF.

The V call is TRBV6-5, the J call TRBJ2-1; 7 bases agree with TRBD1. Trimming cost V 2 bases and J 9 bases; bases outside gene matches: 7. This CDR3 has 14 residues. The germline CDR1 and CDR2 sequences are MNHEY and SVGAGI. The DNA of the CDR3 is TGTGCCAGCAGTTACCAAGGGGGCCGGGGTGAGCAGTTCTTC. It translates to CASSYQGGRGEQFF.

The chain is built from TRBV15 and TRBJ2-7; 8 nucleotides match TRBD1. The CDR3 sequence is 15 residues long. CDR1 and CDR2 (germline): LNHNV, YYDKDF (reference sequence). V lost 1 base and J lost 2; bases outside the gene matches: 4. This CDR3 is CATSRGDRRPYEQYF. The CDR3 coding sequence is TGTGCCACCAGCAGAGGGGACAGGCGTCCCTACGAGCAGTACTTC. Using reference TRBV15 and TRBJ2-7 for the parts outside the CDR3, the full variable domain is DAMVIQNPRYQVTQFGKPVTLSCSQTLNHNVMYWYQQKSSQAPKLLFHYYDKDFNNEADTPDNFQSRRPNTSFCFLDIRSPGLGDTAMYLCATSRGDRRPYEQYFGPGTRLTVT.

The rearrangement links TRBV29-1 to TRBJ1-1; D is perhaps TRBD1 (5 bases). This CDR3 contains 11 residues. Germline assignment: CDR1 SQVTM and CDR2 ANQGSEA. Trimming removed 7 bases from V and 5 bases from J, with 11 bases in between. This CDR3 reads CSAGQLTEAFF. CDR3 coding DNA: TGCAGCGCCGGACAACTAACTGAAGCTTTCTTT.

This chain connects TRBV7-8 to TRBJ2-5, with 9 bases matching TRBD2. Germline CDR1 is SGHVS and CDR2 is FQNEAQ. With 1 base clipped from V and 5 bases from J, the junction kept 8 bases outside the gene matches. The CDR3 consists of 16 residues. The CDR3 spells CASSLVVAGAGETQYF. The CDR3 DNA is TGTGCCAGCAGCTTAGTGGTAGCGGGGGCGGGGGAGACCCAGTACTTC. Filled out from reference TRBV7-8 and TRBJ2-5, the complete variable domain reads GAGVSQSPRYKVAKRGQDVALRCDPISGHVSLFWYQQALGQGPEFLTYFQNEAQLDKSGLPSDRFFAERPEGSVSTLKIQRTQQEDSAVYLCASSLVVAGAGETQYFGPGTRLLVL.

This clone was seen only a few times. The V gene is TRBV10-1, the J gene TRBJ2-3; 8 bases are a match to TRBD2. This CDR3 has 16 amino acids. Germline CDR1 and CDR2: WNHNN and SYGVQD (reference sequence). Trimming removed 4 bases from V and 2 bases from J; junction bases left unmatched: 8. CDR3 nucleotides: TGCGCCAGCAGTGGAGAGCGGGGGAAAAACACAGATACGCAGTATTTT. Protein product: CASSGERGKNTDTQYF.

In nucleotides, the CDR3 is TGTGCCAGCAGCCCCTCCGGGACAGAGAACAATGAGCAGTTCTTC. This translates into CASSPSGTENNEQFF. The chain combines TRBV9 with TRBJ2-1, with 7 bases fitting TRBD1. J gave up 5 bases and V 4 bases, and 9 bases lay outside the gene matches. The CDR3 consists of 15 residues. The germline V gene encodes CDR1 SGDLS and CDR2 YYNGEE.

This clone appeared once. The CDR3 protein is CASTKGRDSYEQYF. The CDR3 DNA follows: TGTGCCAGTACGAAGGGCAGGGACTCCTACGAGCAGTACTTC. This chain links TRBV19 with TRBJ2-7; TRBD1 might be the D (5 bases). Trimming stripped 7 bases from V and 0 bases from J, with 13 bases between. The length of the CDR3 is 14 residues. CDR1 and CDR2 (germline): LNHDA, SQIVND (reference sequence).

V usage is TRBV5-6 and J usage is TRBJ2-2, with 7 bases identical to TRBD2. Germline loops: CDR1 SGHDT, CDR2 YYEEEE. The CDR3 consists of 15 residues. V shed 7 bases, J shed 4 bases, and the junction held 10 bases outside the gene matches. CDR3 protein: CASGKRGGGTGELFF. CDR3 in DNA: TGTGCCAGCGGAAAACGCGGGGGAGGCACCGGGGAGCTGTTTTTT.

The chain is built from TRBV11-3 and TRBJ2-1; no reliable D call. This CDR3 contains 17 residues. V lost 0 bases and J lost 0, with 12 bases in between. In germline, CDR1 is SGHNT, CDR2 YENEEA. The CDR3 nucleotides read TGTGCCAGCAGCTTAGATCCCCCGCCGAGCTCCTACAATGAGCAGTTCTTC. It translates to CASSLDPPPSSYNEQFF.

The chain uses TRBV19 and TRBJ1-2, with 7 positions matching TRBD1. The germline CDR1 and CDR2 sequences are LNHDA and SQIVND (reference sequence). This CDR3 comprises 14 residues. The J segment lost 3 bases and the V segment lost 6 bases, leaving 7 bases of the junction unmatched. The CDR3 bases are TGTGCCAGTAGATCCGGGACAGAACACTATGGCTACACCTTC. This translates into CASRSGTEHYGYTF.